The 29 T cell receptor beta chains below were found in one sample sequenced in a study of blood T cell repertoires in COVID-19 (dated by TCRdb to 2020 to 2021). Library generation was performed with the immunoSEQ multiplex PCR assay. TCRdb retrieved this table from immuneACCESS and kept in-frame rearrangements only. Not all clones are present; in checked studies, unresolved V genes account for under half, and no reason is known for the remainder. For this sample there are tens of thousands of clones; about 80% appear just once. Of the sample, 13% falls within the top ten clones. Specimen: peripheral blood. All receptors come from a man aged 45-65 years with COVID-19, enrolled during active disease.

The V and J genes are TRBV7-3 and TRBJ2-2; a weak D match, TRBD2 (5 bases). V lost 5 bases to trimming and J lost 6 bases, with 19 bases between them. CDR1 is SGHTA, CDR2 FQGTGA, per germline. This CDR3 is 16 amino acids long. DNA of the CDR3: TGTGCCAGCAGCCCTCAGGTGTTAGGGAGTTCCGGGGAGCTGTTTTTT. This codes for CASSPQVLGSSGELFF.

The chain employs TRBV7-8 and TRBJ1-2; 8 bases fit TRBD1. J was trimmed by 1 base and V by 8 bases; bases with no gene match: 9. Germline loops: CDR1 SGHVS, CDR2 FQNEAQ. The CDR3 has 15 amino acids. CDR3 sequence reads: CASSRWTGINYGYTF. DNA for the CDR3: TGTGCCAGCTCACGTTGGACAGGGATTAACTATGGCTACACCTTC. Looking up the rest from reference TRBV7-8 and TRBJ1-2 gives the full variable domain: GAGVSQSPRYKVAKRGQDVALRCDPISGHVSLFWYQQALGQGPEFLTYFQNEAQLDKSGLPSDRFFAERPEGSVSTLKIQRTQQEDSAVYLCASSRWTGINYGYTFGSGTRLTVV.

The gene calls are TRBV6-5 and TRBJ2-7; possible D gene TRBD2, 6 bases. The CDR3 runs to 14 residues. V dropped 6 bases and J dropped 3 bases, with 15 bases sitting between them. The germline V gene has CDR1 MNHEY and CDR2 SVGAGI. The CDR3 sequence is CASSQGAGGYEQYF. The CDR3, as DNA: TGTGCCAGCAGCCAGGGAGCCGGGGGCTACGAGCAGTACTTC.

This clone was picked up a small number of times. The chain uses TRBV30 and TRBJ1-2; perhaps TRBD1 as D (6 bases). The CDR3 contains 14 residues. Germline V gene lookup returns CDR1 GTSNPN and CDR2 SVGIG (reference sequence). Deletions cut 3 bases from V and 2 bases from J, with 13 bases between. CDR3 in amino acids: CAWSPGGANYGYTF. The CDR3 bases are TGTGCCTGGAGCCCCGGGGGGGCGAACTATGGCTACACCTTC. Variable domain in full (rest from reference TRBV30 and TRBJ1-2): SQTIHQWPATLVQPVGSPLSLECTVEGTSNPNLYWYRQAAGRGLQLLFYSVGIGQISSEVPQNLSASRPQDRQFILSSKKLLLSDSGFYLCAWSPGGANYGYTFGSGTRLTVV.

The chain employs TRBV18 and TRBJ2-2, with TRBD1 identical over 9 bases. The germline CDR1 and CDR2 sequences are KGHSH and LQKENI. The CDR3 has 18 amino acids. The V segment lost 1 base and the J segment 0 bases; nucleotides outside the gene matches: 6. This chain's CDR3 is CASSPQDRGPANTGELFF. CDR3 in DNA: TGTGCCAGCTCACCACAGGACAGGGGCCCGGCGAACACCGGGGAGCTGTTTTTT. The whole variable domain, remainder taken from reference TRBV18 and TRBJ2-2, is NAGVMQNPRHLVRRRGQEARLRCSPMKGHSHVYWYRQLPEEGLKFMVYLQKENIIDESGMPKERFSAEFPKEGPSILRIQQVVRGDSAAYFCASSPQDRGPANTGELFFGEGSRLTVL.

The rearrangement joins TRBV7-9 to TRBJ2-5, with D perhaps matching TRBD1 (5 bases). The V and J ends lost 4 bases and 7 bases respectively, with 13 bases between them. Germline assignment: CDR1 SEHNR and CDR2 FQNEAQ (reference sequence). The CDR3 loop spans 13 amino acids. The CDR3 nucleotides are TGTGCCAGCAGCTCCCACCTCAGGGTGACCCAGTACTTC. This sequence encodes CASSSHLRVTQYF.

The chain couples TRBV7-9 to TRBJ2-2; TRBD1 agrees at 8 bases. The V gene end was trimmed by 4 bases and the J gene end by 6 bases; junction bases not matched to a gene: 4. This CDR3 contains 14 residues. Germline V gives CDR1 SEHNR, CDR2 FQNEAQ (reference sequence). The CDR3 coding sequence is TGTGCCAGCAGCTCCCCGGACAGGGCCGGGGAGCTGTTTTTT. Translated, it gives CASSSPDRAGELFF.

Here the CDR3 reads CASSPGTGDSNQPQHF. CDR3 bases: TGTGCCAGCAGCCCAGGGACAGGGGATAGCAATCAGCCCCAGCATTTT. The chain links TRBV7-6 to TRBJ1-5; TRBD1 matches 10 bases. Germline CDR1 reads SGHVS; CDR2 reads FNYEAQ. CDR3 length: 16 residues. J was trimmed by 0 bases and V by 5 bases; bases with no gene match: 4.

This clone was recorded once. V is TRBV19 and J is TRBJ2-4; D is possibly TRBD2 (5 bases). Germline V lookup: CDR1 LNHDA, CDR2 SQIVND (reference sequence). The CDR3 contains 14 residues. Trimming took 6 bases from V and 6 from J, leaving 15 bases between them. Written as DNA, the CDR3 is TGTGCCAGTAGGTTTTCGGCAGGAGGAAACATTCAGTACTTC. Its protein is CASRFSAGGNIQYF.

V usage is TRBV5-1 and J usage is TRBJ2-3; the D gene is possibly TRBD2 (5 bases). Trimming removed 2 bases at V and 8 bases at J, with 18 bases between. Germline lookup yields CDR1 SGHRS and CDR2 YFSETQ. This CDR3 is 15 amino acids long. In DNA, the CDR3 is TGCGCCAGCAGCTTATCGGTGGCCCCCGAGGGTACGCAGTATTTT. Protein product: CASSLSVAPEGTQYF.

This clone was picked up one time. The J gene is TRBJ1-5, the V gene TRBV27, with D hard to call. V gave up 4 bases and J gave up 5 bases, with 9 bases separating them. CDR3 length: 13 residues. Germline CDR1 is MNHEY and CDR2 is SMNVEV (reference sequence). The CDR3 bases are TGTGCCAGCAGTTATCGGGAGCATCAGCCCCAGCATTTT. Its translation is CASSYREHQPQHF.

The V call is TRBV6-5, the J call TRBJ2-1; 9 bases map to TRBD1. Germline values: CDR1 MNHEY, CDR2 SVGAGI. Germline trimming cut 4 bases from V and 11 bases from J; bases unmatched to any gene: 6. The CDR3 has 13 residues. CDR3 amino acids: CASSSGTGSKQFF. Written as DNA, the CDR3 is TGTGCCAGCAGTTCCGGGACAGGGAGTAAGCAGTTCTTC.

This chain joins TRBV6-2 or TRBV6-3 and TRBJ1-5, with 7 bases that match TRBD1. Unmatched junction bases numbered 5, after V lost 0 bases and J lost 3 bases. CDR1 and CDR2 from the germline V gene are MNHEY and SVGEGT. The CDR3 loop spans 16 amino acids. Written as DNA, the CDR3 is TGTGCCAGCAGTTACTCGGGCAGGGGGAACAATCAGCCCCAGCATTTT. Translated, it gives CASSYSGRGNNQPQHF.

The chain is built from TRBV9 and TRBJ1-4, with D possibly TRBD1 on 5 matching bases. Germline V gene sequence: CDR1 SGDLS, CDR2 YYNGEE. The V and J ends lost 4 bases and 6 bases respectively, with 13 bases between them. The CDR3 loop spans 14 amino acids. The CDR3 reads CASSPRGNDEKLFF. CDR3 nucleotides: TGTGCCAGCAGCCCAAGGGGAAACGATGAAAAACTGTTTTTT. The variable domain in full, with the rest retrieved from reference TRBV9 and TRBJ1-4, is DSGVTQTPKHLITATGQRVTLRCSPRSGDLSVYWYQQSLDQGLQFLIQYYNGEERAKGNILERFSAQQFPDLHSELNLSSLELGDSALYFCASSPRGNDEKLFFGSGTQLSVL.

The CDR3: CASSLTENTEAFF. The CDR3 nucleotides read TGCGCCAGCAGCCTGACAGAGAACACTGAAGCTTTCTTT. The chain combines TRBV4-1 with TRBJ1-1, with TRBD1 as a possible D gene (5 bases). V lost 4 bases and J lost 1, with 7 bases in between. In germline, CDR1 is MGHRA, CDR2 YSYEKL. There are 13 residues in the CDR3.

This clone was seen a handful of times. The rearrangement joins TRBV7-3 to TRBJ1-1; possible D gene TRBD1, 5 bases. CDR1 SGHTA and CDR2 FQGTGA come from the germline V gene. The CDR3 is 13 residues long. Deletions cut 4 bases from V and 0 bases from J, with 6 bases between. The CDR3 DNA reads as TGTGCCAGCAGCTCGACAGTGAACACTGAAGCTTTCTTT. Residues: CASSSTVNTEAFF. The entire variable domain, with the rest obtained from reference TRBV7-3 and TRBJ1-1, is as follows: GAGVSQTPSNKVTEKGKYVELRCDPISGHTALYWYRQSLGQGPEFLIYFQGTGAADDSGLPNDRFFAVRPEGSVSTLKIQRTERGDSAVYLCASSSTVNTEAFFGQGTRLTVV.

This rearrangement joins TRBV5-6 to TRBJ1-5, with D tentatively TRBD1 (6 bases). V lost 1 base and J 2 bases, leaving 10 bases between the germline ends. The CDR3 is 15 amino acids. Germline CDR1 and CDR2: SGHDT and YYEEEE. CDR3 loop: CASSLHRVRNQPQHF. CDR3 coding DNA: TGTGCCAGCAGCTTGCACAGGGTTCGCAATCAGCCCCAGCATTTT.

The CDR3 loop reads CASRQSPYNEQFF. In DNA, the CDR3 is TGCGCCAGCAGACAGTCTCCCTACAATGAGCAGTTCTTC. The gene calls are TRBV10-2 and TRBJ2-1; D unresolved. CDR3 size: 13 residues. Germline-derived CDR1 and CDR2 are WSHSY and SAAADI. V lost 6 bases and J 2 bases, leaving 8 bases between the germline ends.

The genes are TRBV12-3 or TRBV12-4 and TRBJ1-2; D uncertain. V lost 0 bases, J lost 4 bases, and 6 bases lay in between. CDR3 length equals 13 residues. CDR3 residues: CASSLASVYGYTF. DNA of the CDR3: TGTGCCAGCAGTTTAGCGTCAGTCTATGGCTACACCTTC.

The chain uses TRBV5-8 and TRBJ2-3; 8 bases are a match to TRBD2. With V trimmed by 3 bases and J by 6 bases, 9 bases remained unmatched. CDR3 size: 15 residues. Germline CDR1 reads SGHTS; CDR2 reads YDEGEE. CDR3 region: CASSWGTSSPDTQYF. The CDR3 DNA reads as TGTGCCAGCAGCTGGGGGACTAGTTCCCCGGATACGCAGTATTTT.

This clone was recorded once. CDR3 amino acids: CASTPRGVGQVNSGTQYF. The DNA of the CDR3 is TGTGCCAGTACTCCGCGGGGCGTAGGACAGGTCAATAGCGGGACCCAGTACTTC. This sequence joins TRBV19 and TRBJ2-5; D perhaps matches TRBD1 (7 bases). The germline V gene has CDR1 LNHDA and CDR2 SQIVND (reference sequence). V lost 7 bases and J lost 7, with 31 bases in between. The CDR3 is 18 residues long.

This clone was detected only a few times. The chain links TRBV3-1 (or the pseudogene TRBV3-2) to TRBJ2-3; the D gene is possibly TRBD2 (6 bases). Germline loops: CDR1 LGHDT, CDR2 YNNKEL (reference sequence). V shed 6 bases and J shed 2 bases, with 9 bases lying between them. The CDR3 length is 13 residues. In nucleotides, the CDR3 is TGTGCCAGCAGTTCGGGGGTCACAGATACGCAGTATTTT. Translating gives CASSSGVTDTQYF.

The rearrangement links TRBV7-6 to TRBJ1-6, with D possibly matching TRBD1 (5 bases). The CDR3 totals 15 residues. Germline values: CDR1 SGHVS, CDR2 FNYEAQ. Trimming took 1 base from V and 7 from J, leaving 11 bases between them. The DNA of the CDR3 is TGTGCCAGCAGCTTAGGGGAGGGGTGGAATTCACCCCTCCACTTT. Its protein is CASSLGEGWNSPLHF.

This sequence joins TRBV7-9 and TRBJ2-7; D may be TRBD2 (5 bases). Germline V CDR1 and CDR2: SEHNR, FQNEAQ (reference sequence). V was shortened by 4 bases and J by 2 bases, with 9 bases between the two germline ends. The CDR3 covers 13 residues. CDR3 sequence: CASSSGRAYEQYF. CDR3 bases: TGTGCCAGCAGCTCGGGGAGAGCCTACGAGCAGTACTTC.

The chain combines TRBV3-1 (or the pseudogene TRBV3-2) with TRBJ2-1; 10 nucleotides line up with TRBD1. Germline CDR1 reads LGHDT; CDR2 reads YNNKEL (reference sequence). The CDR3 runs 14 residues. The V segment lost 3 bases and the J segment 5 bases; nucleotides outside the gene matches: 1. CDR3 in DNA: TGTGCCAGCAGCCAGGGACAGGGGCACAATGAGCAGTTCTTC. This sequence encodes CASSQGQGHNEQFF.

This chain links TRBV9 with TRBJ1-3; D is uncertain. Germline CDR1 and CDR2: SGDLS and YYNGEE. The CDR3 contains 14 residues. Trimming cost V 2 bases and J 1 base, with 7 bases left between them. CDR3 residues: CASSVSGSGNTIYF. The DNA for the CDR3 is TGTGCCAGCAGCGTTTCAGGATCTGGAAACACCATATATTTT.

The chain is built from TRBV6-5 and TRBJ2-5, with 8 bases fitting TRBD2. There are 15 residues in the CDR3. Germline V gives CDR1 MNHEY, CDR2 SVGAGI. The ends lost 6 bases at V and 2 bases at J; junction bases unmatched: 8. The CDR3 reads CASSVGTGGQETQYF. DNA of the CDR3: TGTGCCAGCAGCGTGGGGACGGGGGGGCAAGAGACCCAGTACTTC.

The CDR3: CASSQGLAGGIDTQYF. The CDR3 bases are TGTGCCAGCAGCCAAGGACTAGCGGGGGGTATAGATACGCAGTATTTT. V is TRBV11-2 and J is TRBJ2-3, with TRBD2 matching 14 bases. Germline lookup yields CDR1 SGHAT and CDR2 FQNNGV. V shed 5 bases and J 5 bases; nucleotides not matched to a gene: 6. This CDR3 has 16 residues.

The chain couples TRBV9 to TRBJ2-5; 9 bases map to TRBD2. The CDR3 runs to 16 residues. Per the germline V gene, CDR1 is SGDLS and CDR2 is YYNGEE. The ends lost 3 bases at V and 3 bases at J; junction bases unmatched: 9. CDR3: CASSDAGGVMEETQYF. The CDR3 nucleotides are TGTGCCAGCAGCGATGCGGGGGGGGTAATGGAAGAGACCCAGTACTTC.